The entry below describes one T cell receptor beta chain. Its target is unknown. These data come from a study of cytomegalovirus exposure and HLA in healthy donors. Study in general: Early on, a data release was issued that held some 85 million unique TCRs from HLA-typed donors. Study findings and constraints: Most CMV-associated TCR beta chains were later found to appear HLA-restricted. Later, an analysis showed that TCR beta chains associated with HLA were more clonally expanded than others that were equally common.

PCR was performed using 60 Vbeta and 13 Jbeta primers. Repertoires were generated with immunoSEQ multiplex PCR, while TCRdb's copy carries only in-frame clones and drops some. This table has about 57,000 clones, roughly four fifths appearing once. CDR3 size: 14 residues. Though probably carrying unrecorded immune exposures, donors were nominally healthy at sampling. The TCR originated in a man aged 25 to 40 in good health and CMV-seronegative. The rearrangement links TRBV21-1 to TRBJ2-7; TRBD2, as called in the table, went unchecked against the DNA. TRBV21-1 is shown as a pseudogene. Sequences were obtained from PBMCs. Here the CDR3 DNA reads TGTGCCAGCAGCAAAGAGGTTAGCTGCTACGAGCAGTACTTC. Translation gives CASSKEVSCYEQYF.